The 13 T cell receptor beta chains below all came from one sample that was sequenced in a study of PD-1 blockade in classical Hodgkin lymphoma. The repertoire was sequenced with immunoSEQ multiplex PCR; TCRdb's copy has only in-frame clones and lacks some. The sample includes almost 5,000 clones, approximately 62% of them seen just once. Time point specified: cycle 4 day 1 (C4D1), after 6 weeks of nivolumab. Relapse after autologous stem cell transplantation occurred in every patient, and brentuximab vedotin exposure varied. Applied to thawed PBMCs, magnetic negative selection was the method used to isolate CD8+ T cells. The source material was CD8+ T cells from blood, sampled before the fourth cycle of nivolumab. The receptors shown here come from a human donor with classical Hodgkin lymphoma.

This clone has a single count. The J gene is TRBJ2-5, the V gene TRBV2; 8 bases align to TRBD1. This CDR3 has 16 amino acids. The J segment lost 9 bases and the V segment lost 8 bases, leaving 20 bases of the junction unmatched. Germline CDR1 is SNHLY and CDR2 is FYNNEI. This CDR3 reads CASLPSETGVGWAQYF. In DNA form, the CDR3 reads TGTGCCAGCCTGCCGAGTGAGACAGGGGTCGGGTGGGCCCAGTACTTC.

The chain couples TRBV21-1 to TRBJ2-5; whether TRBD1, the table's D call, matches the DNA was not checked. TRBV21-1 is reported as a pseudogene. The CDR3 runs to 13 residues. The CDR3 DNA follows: TGTGCCAGCAGCCCGGACAGAGGGGAGACCCAGTACTTC. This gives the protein CASSPDRGETQYF.

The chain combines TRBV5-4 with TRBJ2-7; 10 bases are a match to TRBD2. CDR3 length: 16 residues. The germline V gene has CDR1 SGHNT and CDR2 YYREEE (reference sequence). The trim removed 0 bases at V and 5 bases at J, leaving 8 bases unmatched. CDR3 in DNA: TGTGCCAGCAGCTTGGCAGCGGGAGGGCACTTCCACGAGCAGTACTTC. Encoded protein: CASSLAAGGHFHEQYF.

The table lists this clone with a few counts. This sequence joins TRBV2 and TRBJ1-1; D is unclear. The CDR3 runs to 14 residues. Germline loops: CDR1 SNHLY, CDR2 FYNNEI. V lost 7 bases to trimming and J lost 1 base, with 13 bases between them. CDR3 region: CASTESPQNTEAFF. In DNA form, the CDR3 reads TGTGCCAGCACCGAATCCCCGCAGAACACTGAAGCTTTCTTT. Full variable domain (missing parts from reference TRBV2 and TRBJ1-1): EPEVTQTPSHQVTQMGQEVILRCVPISNHLYFYWYRQILGQKVEFLVSFYNNEISEKSEIFDDQFSVERPDGSNFTLKIRSTKLEDSAMYFCASTESPQNTEAFFGQGTRLTVV.

This CDR3 is CASSKEHPIDCRAQETQYF. CDR3 sequence (DNA): TGTGCCAGCAGCAAAGAGCATCCAATCGATTGCAGGGCCCAAGAGACCCAGTACTTC. The J gene is TRBJ2-5, the V gene TRBV21-1; the D segment call TRBD1 is taken from the table without a DNA check. TRBV21-1 is reported as a pseudogene. The CDR3 extends over 19 amino acids.

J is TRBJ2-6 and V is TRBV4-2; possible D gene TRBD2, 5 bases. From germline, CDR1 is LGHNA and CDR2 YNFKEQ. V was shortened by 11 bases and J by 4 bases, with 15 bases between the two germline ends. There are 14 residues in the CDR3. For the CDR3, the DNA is TGTGCCGGTGCGAGGGAGACCGGGGCCAACGTCCTGACTTTC. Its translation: CAGARETGANVLTF.

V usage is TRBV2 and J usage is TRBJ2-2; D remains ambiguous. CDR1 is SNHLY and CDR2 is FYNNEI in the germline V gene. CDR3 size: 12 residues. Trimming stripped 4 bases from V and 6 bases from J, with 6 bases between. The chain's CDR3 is CASSVEPGELFF. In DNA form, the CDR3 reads TGTGCCAGCAGTGTTGAGCCCGGGGAGCTGTTTTTT.

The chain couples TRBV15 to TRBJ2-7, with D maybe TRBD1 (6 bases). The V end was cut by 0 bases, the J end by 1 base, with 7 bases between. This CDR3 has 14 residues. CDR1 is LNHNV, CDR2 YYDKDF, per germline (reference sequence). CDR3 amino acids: CATSRDRGSYEQYF. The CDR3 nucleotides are TGTGCCACCAGCAGAGACAGGGGTTCCTACGAGCAGTACTTC.

This chain's CDR3 is CASSEEGAVTEAFF. CDR3 in DNA: TGTGCCAGCAGTGAAGAGGGAGCAGTCACTGAAGCTTTCTTT. The gene calls are TRBV6-1 and TRBJ1-1; D is unclear. The CDR3 consists of 14 residues. The germline V and J ends were trimmed by 1 base and 4 bases, with 10 bases remaining between them. Germline V gives CDR1 MNHNS, CDR2 SASEGT.

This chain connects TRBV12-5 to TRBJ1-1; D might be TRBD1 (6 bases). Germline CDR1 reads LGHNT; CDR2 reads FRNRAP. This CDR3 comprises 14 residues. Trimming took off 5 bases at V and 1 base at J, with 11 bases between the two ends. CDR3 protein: CASGLGGQNTEAFF. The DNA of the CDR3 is TGTGCTAGTGGTCTAGGGGGACAGAACACTGAAGCTTTCTTT.

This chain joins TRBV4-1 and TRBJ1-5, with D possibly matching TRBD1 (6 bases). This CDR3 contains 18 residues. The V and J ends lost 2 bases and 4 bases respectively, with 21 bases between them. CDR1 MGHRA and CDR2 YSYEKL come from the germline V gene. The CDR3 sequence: CASSQKGVGDRLNQPQHF. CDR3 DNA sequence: TGCGCCAGCAGCCAAAAGGGGGTAGGCGACAGGTTAAATCAGCCCCAGCATTTT.

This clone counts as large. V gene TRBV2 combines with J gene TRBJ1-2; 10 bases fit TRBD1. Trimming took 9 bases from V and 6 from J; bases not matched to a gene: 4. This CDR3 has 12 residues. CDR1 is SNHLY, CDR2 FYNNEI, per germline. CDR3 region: CARGDRGNGYTF. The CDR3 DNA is TGTGCCAGAGGGGACAGGGGAAATGGCTACACCTTC.

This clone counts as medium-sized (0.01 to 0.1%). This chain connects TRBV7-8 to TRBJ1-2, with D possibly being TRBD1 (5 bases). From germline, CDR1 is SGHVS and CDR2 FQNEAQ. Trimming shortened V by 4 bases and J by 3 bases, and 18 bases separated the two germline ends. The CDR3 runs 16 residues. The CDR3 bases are TGTGCCAGCAGCTCCTCCTTTTCAGGGATAGACTATGGCTACACCTTC. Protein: CASSSSFSGIDYGYTF.